This TCR beta chain was sequenced during a study of cytomegalovirus exposure and HLA in healthy donors. In the study overall: The study placed 80% to 85% of its 350 to 450 genotyped donors in the Caucasian-associated ancestry cluster. General observations from the study: Among the CMV-associated chains, a few were confirmed in vitro as specific for CMV antigens.

This cohort consisted of healthy bone marrow donors. Remarks on this clone: The target antigen is unknown.

V was pared by 1 base and J by 6 bases, with 9 bases between. This CDR3 comprises 14 residues. Germline assignment: CDR1 KGHSH and CDR2 LQKENI. The PCR contained 60 Vbeta and 13 Jbeta primers. Sequencing used immunoSEQ multiplex PCR; TCRdb keeps in-frame clones, though not all of them. The sample shows 140,000 or so clones, 75% to 80% of them seen only once. The sequenced material came from PBMCs. The sequence was obtained from a woman aged 18-29 years in good health and CMV-seropositive. This chain uses TRBV18 with TRBJ1-4, with D tentatively TRBD1 (5 bases). The CDR3 sequence is CASSPRGTYEKLFF. The CDR3 DNA reads TGTGCCAGCTCACCACGGGGCACGTATGAAAAACTGTTTTTT. Based on the CDR3 plus reference TRBV18 and TRBJ1-4, the full variable domain is NAGVMQNPRHLVRRRGQEARLRCSPMKGHSHVYWYRQLPEEGLKFMVYLQKENIIDESGMPKERFSAEFPKEGPSILRIQQVVRGDSAAYFCASSPRGTYEKLFFGSGTQLSVL.